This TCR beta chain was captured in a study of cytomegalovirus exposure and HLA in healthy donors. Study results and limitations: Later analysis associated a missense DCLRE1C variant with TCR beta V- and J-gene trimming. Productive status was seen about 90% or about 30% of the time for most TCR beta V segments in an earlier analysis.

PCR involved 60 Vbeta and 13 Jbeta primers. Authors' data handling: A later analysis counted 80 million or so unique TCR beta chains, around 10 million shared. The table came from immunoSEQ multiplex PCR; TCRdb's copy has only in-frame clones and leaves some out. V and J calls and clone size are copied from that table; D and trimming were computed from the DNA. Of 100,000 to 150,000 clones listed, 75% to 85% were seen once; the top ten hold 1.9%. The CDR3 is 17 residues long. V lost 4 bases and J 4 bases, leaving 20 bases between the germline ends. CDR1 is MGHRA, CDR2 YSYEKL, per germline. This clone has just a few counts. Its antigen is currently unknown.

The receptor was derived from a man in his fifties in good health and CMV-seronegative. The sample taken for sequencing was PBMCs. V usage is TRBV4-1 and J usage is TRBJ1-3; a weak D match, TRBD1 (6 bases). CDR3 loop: CASSPYSLGGAGNTIYF. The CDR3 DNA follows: TGCGCCAGCAGCCCATATTCCTTAGGGGGGGCCGGAAACACCATATATTTT.